Detailed here is one TCR beta chain. The data stem from a study of blood T cell repertoires in COVID-19. Per the study methods: Quantification of nucleated cells was approximated via reference gene primer amplification. Data came from immunoSEQ multiplex PCR; TCRdb stores just in-frame clones and leaves some out. V, J and clone size derive from that table, while D and trimming were established from the DNA sequence. The sample includes about 33,000 clones, about 78% of them seen just once. This clonotype was obtained from a man aged 80 or over with acute or convalescent COVID-19. The sequenced sample consisted of peripheral blood.

CDR3 DNA sequence: TGTGCCAGCAGCCCAGCGGTGGGGGGTGCCACCTACGAGCAGTACTTC. This translates into CASSPAVGGATYEQYF. The chain combines TRBV13 with TRBJ2-7; D might be TRBD2 (6 bases). Germline assignment: CDR1 PRHDT and CDR2 FYEKMQ (reference sequence). Trimming left V 5 bases short and J 2 bases short, with 19 bases between. This CDR3 comprises 16 residues.